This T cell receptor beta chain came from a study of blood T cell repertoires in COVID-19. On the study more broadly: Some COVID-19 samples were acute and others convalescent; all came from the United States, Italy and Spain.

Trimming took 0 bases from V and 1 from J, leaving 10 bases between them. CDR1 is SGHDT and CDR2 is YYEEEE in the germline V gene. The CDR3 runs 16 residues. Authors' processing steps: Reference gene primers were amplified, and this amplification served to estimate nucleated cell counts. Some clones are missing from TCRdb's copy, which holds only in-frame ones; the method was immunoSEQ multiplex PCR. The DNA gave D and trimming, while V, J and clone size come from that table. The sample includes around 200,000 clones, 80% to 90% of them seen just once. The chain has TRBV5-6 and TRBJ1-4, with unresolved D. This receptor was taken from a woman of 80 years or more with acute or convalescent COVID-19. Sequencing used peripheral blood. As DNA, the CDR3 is TGTGCCAGCAGCTTGGCTACCGTCGGAACTAATGAAAAACTGTTTTTT. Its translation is CASSLATVGTNEKLFF.